The 16 T cell receptor beta chains below were found in one sample sequenced in a study of cytomegalovirus exposure and HLA in healthy donors. The PCR made use of 60 Vbeta and 13 Jbeta primers. Produced via immunoSEQ multiplex PCR; TCRdb's table is partial and in-frame only. The repertoire consists of about 150,000 clones, with less than 80% occurring once and the leading ten covering roughly 4%. The sample was PBMCs. These receptor sequences come from a middle-aged man in good health and CMV-seropositive.

The J gene is TRBJ2-2, the V gene TRBV23-1, with TRBD1 identical over 7 bases. TRBV23-1 is given ORF status, its function remaining uncertain. J lost 3 bases, V lost 4 bases, and 8 bases had no gene match. CDR3 size: 16 residues. This CDR3 is CASSRKGAPYTGELFF. The CDR3 nucleotides read TGCGCCAGCAGTCGGAAGGGGGCTCCTTACACCGGGGAGCTGTTTTTT.

V and J are TRBV15 and TRBJ2-7; 9 bases match TRBD1. The germline V gene has CDR1 LNHNV and CDR2 YYDKDF (reference sequence). The CDR3 extends over 15 amino acids. V gave up 2 bases and J gave up 4 bases; unmatched junction bases: 6. The CDR3 sequence: CATSRPPGQGYEQYF. DNA for the CDR3: TGTGCCACCAGCAGACCCCCGGGACAGGGTTACGAGCAGTACTTC.

This chain links TRBV11-2 with TRBJ1-4; the D gene is possibly TRBD1 (6 bases). The V end was cut by 2 bases, the J end by 8 bases, with 15 bases between. CDR3 length equals 15 residues. CDR1 SGHAT and CDR2 FQNNGV come from the germline V gene. The CDR3 loop is CASSLTGRGEEKLFF. As DNA, the CDR3 is TGTGCCAGCAGCTTAACAGGCAGGGGAGAAGAAAAACTGTTTTTT.

The chain has TRBV2 and TRBJ2-7; 7 bases are shared with TRBD1. The CDR3 has 14 residues. With 8 bases clipped from V and 4 bases from J, the junction kept 11 bases outside the gene matches. The V gene's germline CDR1 is SNHLY and CDR2 FYNNEI. The CDR3 DNA follows: TGTGCCAGCCTCCCCGGGACAGTTGGGTACGAGCAGTACTTC. It translates to CASLPGTVGYEQYF.

The chain combines TRBV11-3 with TRBJ2-1; 9 nucleotides align to TRBD1. CDR1 and CDR2 (germline): SGHNT, YENEEA. The J segment lost 7 bases and the V segment lost 5 bases, leaving 9 bases of the junction unmatched. The CDR3 has 15 amino acids. CDR3 DNA: TGTGCCAGCAGCGTCCTACAGGGGGCCAAGAATGAGCAGTTCTTC. Its translation is CASSVLQGAKNEQFF.

The chain combines TRBV6-6 with TRBJ2-1; tentatively, D is TRBD2 (6 bases). The V end was cut by 8 bases, the J end by 3 bases, with 20 bases between. Germline V lookup: CDR1 MNHNY, CDR2 SVGAGI (reference sequence). The CDR3 consists of 16 residues. The CDR3 sequence: CASGLKRTAYYNEQFF. In DNA form, the CDR3 reads TGTGCCAGCGGACTAAAACGGACGGCCTACTACAATGAGCAGTTCTTC.

The V gene is TRBV2, the J gene TRBJ1-6, with TRBD1 as a possible D gene (6 bases). The CDR3 covers 13 residues. With 8 bases removed from V and 4 bases from J, the gap between germline ends came to 9 bases. Germline assignment: CDR1 SNHLY and CDR2 FYNNEI. DNA for the CDR3: TGTGCCAGCGGTAGGGGGTATAATTCACCCCTCCACTTT. The encoded protein is CASGRGYNSPLHF. Variable domain in full (rest from reference TRBV2 and TRBJ1-6): EPEVTQTPSHQVTQMGQEVILRCVPISNHLYFYWYRQILGQKVEFLVSFYNNEISEKSEIFDDQFSVERPDGSNFTLKIRSTKLEDSAMYFCASGRGYNSPLHFGNGTRLTVT.

The V gene is TRBV29-1, the J gene TRBJ1-1; 7 bases align to TRBD1. V was pared by 7 bases and J by 2 bases, with 7 bases of the junction left unmatched. Per the germline V gene, CDR1 is SQVTM and CDR2 is ANQGSEA. The CDR3 is 13 residues long. This chain's CDR3 is CSGRTGTNTEAFF. Here the CDR3 DNA reads TGCAGCGGTCGGACAGGTACAAACACTGAAGCTTTCTTT.

V and J are TRBV5-4 and TRBJ1-2, with 8 bases identical to TRBD1. CDR1 SGHNT and CDR2 YYREEE come from the germline V gene (reference sequence). V trimming: 7 bases; J trimming: 2 bases; junction bases outside the gene matches: 1. The CDR3 totals 12 residues. CDR3 bases: TGTGCCAGCGGGGACAGGAACTATGGCTACACCTTC. Translation gives CASGDRNYGYTF.

The V gene is TRBV7-9, the J gene TRBJ2-7; 8 bases align to TRBD1. The CDR3 contains 15 residues. Germline V gene sequence: CDR1 SEHNR, CDR2 FQNEAQ (reference sequence). J was trimmed by 5 bases and V by 0 bases; bases with no gene match: 6. The CDR3 spells CASSLAGQGENEQYF. DNA for the CDR3: TGTGCCAGCAGCTTAGCCGGACAGGGTGAGAACGAGCAGTACTTC.

Only a few counts were recorded for this clone. V gene TRBV19 combines with J gene TRBJ2-6; D is uncertain. CDR3 length: 14 residues. Germline CDR1 LNHDA, CDR2 SQIVND (reference sequence). The V end lost 4 bases, the J end lost 0 bases, and 4 bases lay between the germline ends. The CDR3 DNA is TGTGCCAGTAGTACAAACTCTGGGGCCAACGTCCTGACTTTC. It encodes CASSTNSGANVLTF.

The chain is built from TRBV29-1 and TRBJ2-7, with D perhaps TRBD2 (5 bases). V was clipped by 8 bases and J by 0 bases, with 11 bases between them. The CDR3 loop spans 12 amino acids. The germline V gene has CDR1 SQVTM and CDR2 ANQGSEA. The CDR3 nucleotides read TGCAGCATTGTGGGGAGCTCCTACGAGCAGTACTTC. It specifies CSIVGSSYEQYF.

This clone was observed a few times. This chain connects TRBV19 to TRBJ1-2; D might be TRBD1 (6 bases). Germline assignment: CDR1 LNHDA and CDR2 SQIVND (reference sequence). CDR3 length: 15 amino acids. V was pared by 7 bases and J by 5 bases, with 20 bases between. The CDR3 nucleotides read TGTGCCAGTATCCCCGGGTGGGGGCGGTATTATGGCTACACCTTC. Translating it yields CASIPGWGRYYGYTF.

The rearrangement links TRBV28 to TRBJ2-3, with TRBD1 matching 8 bases. CDR3 length: 15 residues. The J segment lost 0 bases and the V segment lost 8 bases, leaving 7 bases of the junction unmatched. CDR1 MDHEN and CDR2 SYDVKM come from the germline V gene. CDR3 bases: TGTGCCAGCCACCCGCAGGGGGCTAGCACAGATACGCAGTATTTT. Protein sequence: CASHPQGASTDTQYF.

The V call is TRBV7-9, the J call TRBJ1-1; TRBD1 aligns across 7 bases. V shed 5 bases and J 6 bases; nucleotides not matched to a gene: 6. This CDR3 is 13 amino acids long. Germline CDR1 and CDR2: SEHNR and FQNEAQ (reference sequence). DNA of the CDR3: TGTGCCAGCAGCAGTACAGGGGAGGCTGAAGCTTTCTTT. Its protein product is CASSSTGEAEAFF.

The chain recombines TRBV15 with TRBJ2-2, with TRBD1 matching over 8 bases. V shed 4 bases and J 4 bases; nucleotides not matched to a gene: 5. The CDR3 is made up of 15 amino acids. In germline, CDR1 is LNHNV, CDR2 YYDKDF (reference sequence). The CDR3 here is CATSNRTGFTGELFF. For the CDR3, the DNA is TGTGCCACCAGCAACCGGACAGGGTTCACCGGGGAGCTGTTTTTT. The variable domain in full, with the rest retrieved from reference TRBV15 and TRBJ2-2, is DAMVIQNPRYQVTQFGKPVTLSCSQTLNHNVMYWYQQKSSQAPKLLFHYYDKDFNNEADTPDNFQSRRPNTSFCFLDIRSPGLGDTAMYLCATSNRTGFTGELFFGEGSRLTVL.